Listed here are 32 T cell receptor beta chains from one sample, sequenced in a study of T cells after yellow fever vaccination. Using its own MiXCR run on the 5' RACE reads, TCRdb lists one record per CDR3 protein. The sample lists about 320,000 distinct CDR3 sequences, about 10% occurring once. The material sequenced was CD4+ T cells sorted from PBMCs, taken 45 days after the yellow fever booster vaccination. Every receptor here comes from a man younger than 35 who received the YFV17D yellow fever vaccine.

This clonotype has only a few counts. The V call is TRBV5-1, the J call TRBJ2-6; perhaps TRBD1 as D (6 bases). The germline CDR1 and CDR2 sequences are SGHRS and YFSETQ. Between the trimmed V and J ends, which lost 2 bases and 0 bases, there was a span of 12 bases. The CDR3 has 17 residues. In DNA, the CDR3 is TGCGCCAGCAGCTTCCGGGACATAAACTCTGGGGCCAACGTCCTGACTTTC. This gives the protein CASSFRDINSGANVLTF.

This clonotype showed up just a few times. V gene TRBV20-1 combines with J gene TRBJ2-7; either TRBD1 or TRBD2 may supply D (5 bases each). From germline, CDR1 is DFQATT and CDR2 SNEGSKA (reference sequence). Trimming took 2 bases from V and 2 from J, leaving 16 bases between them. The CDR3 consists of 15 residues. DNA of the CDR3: TGCAGTGCTAGATCCGGGACCTATTTTCCCTACGAGCAGTACTTC. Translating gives CSARSGTYFPYEQYF.

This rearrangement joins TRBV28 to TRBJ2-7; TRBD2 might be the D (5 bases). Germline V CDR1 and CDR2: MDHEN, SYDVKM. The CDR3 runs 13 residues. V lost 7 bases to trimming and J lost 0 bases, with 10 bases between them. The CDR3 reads CASKPGISYEQYV. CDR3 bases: TGTGCCAGCAAACCGGGGATCTCCTACGAGCAGTACGTC.

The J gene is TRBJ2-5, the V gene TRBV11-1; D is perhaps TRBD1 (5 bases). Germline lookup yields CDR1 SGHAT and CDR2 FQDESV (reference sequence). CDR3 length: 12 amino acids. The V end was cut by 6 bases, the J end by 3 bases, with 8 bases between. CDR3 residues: CASSDSEETQYF. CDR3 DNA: TGTGCCAGCAGTGACAGCGAAGAGACCCAGTACTTC.

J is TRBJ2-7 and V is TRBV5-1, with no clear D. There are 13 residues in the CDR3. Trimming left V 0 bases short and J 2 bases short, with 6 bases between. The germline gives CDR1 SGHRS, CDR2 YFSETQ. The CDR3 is CASSLGDAYEQYV. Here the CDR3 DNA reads TGCGCCAGCAGCTTGGGAGACGCCTACGAGCAGTACGTC.

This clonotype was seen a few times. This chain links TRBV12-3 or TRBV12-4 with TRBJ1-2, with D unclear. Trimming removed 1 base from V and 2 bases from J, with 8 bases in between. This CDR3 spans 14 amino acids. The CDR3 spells CASSLGGENYGYTF. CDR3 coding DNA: TGTGCCAGCAGTTTAGGCGGCGAAAACTATGGCTACACCTTC.

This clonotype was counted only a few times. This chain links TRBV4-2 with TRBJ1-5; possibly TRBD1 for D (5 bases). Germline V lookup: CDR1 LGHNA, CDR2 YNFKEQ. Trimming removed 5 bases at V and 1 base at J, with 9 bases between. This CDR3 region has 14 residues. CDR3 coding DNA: TGTGCCAGCAGCGGGGGGTTGAGCAATCAGCCCCAGCATTTT. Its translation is CASSGGLSNQPQHF.

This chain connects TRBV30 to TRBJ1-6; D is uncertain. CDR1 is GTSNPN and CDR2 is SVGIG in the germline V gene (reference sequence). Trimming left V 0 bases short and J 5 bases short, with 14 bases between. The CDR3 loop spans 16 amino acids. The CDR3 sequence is CAWSVIATIHNSPLHF. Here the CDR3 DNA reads TGTGCCTGGAGTGTAATAGCAACCATACATAATTCACCCCTCCACTTT.

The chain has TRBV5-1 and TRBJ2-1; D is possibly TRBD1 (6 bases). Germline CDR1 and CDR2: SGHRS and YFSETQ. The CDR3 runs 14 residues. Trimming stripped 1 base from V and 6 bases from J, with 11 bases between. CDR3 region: CASSLQGHSNEQFF. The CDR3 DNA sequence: TGCGCCAGCAGCTTGCAGGGACATTCCAATGAGCAGTTCTTC.

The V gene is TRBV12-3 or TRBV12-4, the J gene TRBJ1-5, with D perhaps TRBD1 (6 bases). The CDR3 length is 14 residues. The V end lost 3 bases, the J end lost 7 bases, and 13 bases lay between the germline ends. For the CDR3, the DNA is TGTGCCAGCAGTTTCCGCAGGGGTTTACAGCCCCAGCATTTT. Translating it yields CASSFRRGLQPQHF.

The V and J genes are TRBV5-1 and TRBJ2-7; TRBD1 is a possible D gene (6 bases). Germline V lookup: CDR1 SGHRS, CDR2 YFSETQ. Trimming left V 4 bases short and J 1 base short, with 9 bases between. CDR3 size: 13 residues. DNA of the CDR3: TGCGCCAGCAGCGGGACACCTTCCTACGAGCAGTACTTC. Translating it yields CASSGTPSYEQYF. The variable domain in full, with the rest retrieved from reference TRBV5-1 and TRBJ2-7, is KAGVTQTPRYLIKTRGQQVTLSCSPISGHRSVSWYQQTPGQGLQFLFEYFSETQRNKGNFPGRFSGRQFSNSRSEMNVSTLELGDSALYLCASSGTPSYEQYFGPGTRLTVT.

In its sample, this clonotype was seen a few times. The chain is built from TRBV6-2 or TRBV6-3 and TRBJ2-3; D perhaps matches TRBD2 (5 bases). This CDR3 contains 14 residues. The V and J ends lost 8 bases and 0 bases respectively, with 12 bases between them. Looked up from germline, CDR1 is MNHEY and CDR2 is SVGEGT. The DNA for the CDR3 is TGTGCCAGCCGAGGACTTGGTAGCACAGATACGCAGTATTTT. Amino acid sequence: CASRGLGSTDTQYF.

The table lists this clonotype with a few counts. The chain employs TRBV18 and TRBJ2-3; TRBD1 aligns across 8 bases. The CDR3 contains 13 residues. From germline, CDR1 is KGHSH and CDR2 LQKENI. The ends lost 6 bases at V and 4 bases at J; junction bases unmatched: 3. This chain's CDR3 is CASSQGASDTQYF. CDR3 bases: TGTGCCAGCTCGCAGGGGGCCTCAGATACGCAGTATTTT.

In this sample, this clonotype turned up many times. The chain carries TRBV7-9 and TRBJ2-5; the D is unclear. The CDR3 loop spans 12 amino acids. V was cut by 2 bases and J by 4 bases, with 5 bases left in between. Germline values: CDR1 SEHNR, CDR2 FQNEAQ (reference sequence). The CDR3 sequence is CASSLNLETQYF. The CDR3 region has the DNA TGTGCCAGCAGCTTAAATCTAGAGACCCAGTACTTC.

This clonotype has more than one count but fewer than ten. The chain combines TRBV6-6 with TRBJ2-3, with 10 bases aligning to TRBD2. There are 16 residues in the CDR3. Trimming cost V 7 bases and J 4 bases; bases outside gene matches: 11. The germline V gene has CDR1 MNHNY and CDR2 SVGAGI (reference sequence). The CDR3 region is CASKKRGGPLPDTQYF. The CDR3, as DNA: TGTGCCAGCAAGAAGCGGGGGGGCCCTTTGCCAGATACGCAGTATTTT.

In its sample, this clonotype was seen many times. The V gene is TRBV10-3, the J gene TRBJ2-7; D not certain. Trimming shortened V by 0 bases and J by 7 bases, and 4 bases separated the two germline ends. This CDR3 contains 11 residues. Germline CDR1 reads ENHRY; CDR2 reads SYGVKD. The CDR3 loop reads CAISESGEQYV. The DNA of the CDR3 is TGTGCCATCAGTGAGTCGGGAGAGCAGTACGTC.

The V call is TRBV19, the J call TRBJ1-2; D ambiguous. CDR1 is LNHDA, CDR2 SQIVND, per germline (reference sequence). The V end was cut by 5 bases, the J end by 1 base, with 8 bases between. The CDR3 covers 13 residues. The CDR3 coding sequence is TGTGCCAGTAGTCCGAGTGTTAACTATGGCTACACCTTC. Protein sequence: CASSPSVNYGYTF.

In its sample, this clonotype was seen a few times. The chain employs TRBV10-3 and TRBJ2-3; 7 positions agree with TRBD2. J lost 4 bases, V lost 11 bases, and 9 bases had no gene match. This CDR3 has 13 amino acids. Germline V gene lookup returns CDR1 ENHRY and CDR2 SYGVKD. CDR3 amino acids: CALGGGPADTQYF. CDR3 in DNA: TGTGCCCTGGGGGGGGGTCCTGCAGATACGCAGTATTTT.

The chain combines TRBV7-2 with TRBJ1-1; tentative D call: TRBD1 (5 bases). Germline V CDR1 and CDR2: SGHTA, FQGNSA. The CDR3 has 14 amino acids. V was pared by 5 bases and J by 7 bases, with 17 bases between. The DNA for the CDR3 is TGTGCCAGCAGCGATTTGGGGCTCGCAGGTGAAGCTTTCTTT. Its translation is CASSDLGLAGEAFF.

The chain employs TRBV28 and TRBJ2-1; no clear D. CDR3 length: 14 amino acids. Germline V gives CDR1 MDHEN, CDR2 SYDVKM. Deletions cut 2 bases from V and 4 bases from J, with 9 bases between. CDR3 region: CASSLVLPYNEQFF. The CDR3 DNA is TGTGCCAGCAGTTTAGTTCTACCATACAATGAGCAGTTCTTC.

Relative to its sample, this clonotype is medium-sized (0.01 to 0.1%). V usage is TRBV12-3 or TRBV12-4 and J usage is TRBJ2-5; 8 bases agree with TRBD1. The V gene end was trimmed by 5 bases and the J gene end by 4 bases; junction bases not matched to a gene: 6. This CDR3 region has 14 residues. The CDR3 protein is CASSTGQGVETQYF. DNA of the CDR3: TGTGCCAGCAGTACAGGACAGGGAGTAGAGACCCAGTACTTC.

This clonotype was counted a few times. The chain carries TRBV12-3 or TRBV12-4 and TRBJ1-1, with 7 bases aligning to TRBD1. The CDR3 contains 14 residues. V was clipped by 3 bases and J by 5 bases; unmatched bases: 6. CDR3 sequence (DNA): TGTGCCAGCAGTTTCGACCGACAGGGTACTGAAGCTTTCTTT. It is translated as CASSFDRQGTEAFF.

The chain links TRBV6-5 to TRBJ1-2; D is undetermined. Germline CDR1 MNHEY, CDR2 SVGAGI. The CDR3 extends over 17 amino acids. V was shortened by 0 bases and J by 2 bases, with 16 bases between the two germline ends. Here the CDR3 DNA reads TGTGCCAGCAGTTACTCGATAGGGCGAAGGACGAACTATGGCTACACCTTC. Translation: CASSYSIGRRTNYGYTF.

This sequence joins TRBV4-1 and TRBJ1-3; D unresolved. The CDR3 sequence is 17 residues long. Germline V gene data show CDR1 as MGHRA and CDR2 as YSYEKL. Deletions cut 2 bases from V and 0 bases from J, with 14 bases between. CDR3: CASSQQGAGYSGNTIYF. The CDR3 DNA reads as TGCGCCAGCAGCCAACAAGGAGCCGGTTACTCTGGAAACACCATATATTTT.

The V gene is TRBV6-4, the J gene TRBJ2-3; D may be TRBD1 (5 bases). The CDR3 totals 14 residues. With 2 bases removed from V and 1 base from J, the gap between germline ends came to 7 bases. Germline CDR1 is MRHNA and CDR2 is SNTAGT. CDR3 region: CASSDGHRTDTQYF. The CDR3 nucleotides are TGTGCCAGCAGTGACGGACACCGCACAGATACGCAGTATTTT.

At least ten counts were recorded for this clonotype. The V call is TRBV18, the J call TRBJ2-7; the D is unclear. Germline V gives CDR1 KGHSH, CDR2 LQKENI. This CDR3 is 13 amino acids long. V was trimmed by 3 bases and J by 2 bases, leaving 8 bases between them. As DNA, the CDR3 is TGTGCCAGCTCACCGGACGGTGCCTACGAGCAGTACTTC. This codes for CASSPDGAYEQYF.

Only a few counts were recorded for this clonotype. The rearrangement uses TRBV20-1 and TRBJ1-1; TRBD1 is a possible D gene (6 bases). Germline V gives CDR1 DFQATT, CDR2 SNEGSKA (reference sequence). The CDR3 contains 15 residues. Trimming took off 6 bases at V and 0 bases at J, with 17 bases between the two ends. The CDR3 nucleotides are TGCAGTGCCCTGACCCCTCGGACAGTGAACACTGAAGCTTTCTTT. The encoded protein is CSALTPRTVNTEAFF.

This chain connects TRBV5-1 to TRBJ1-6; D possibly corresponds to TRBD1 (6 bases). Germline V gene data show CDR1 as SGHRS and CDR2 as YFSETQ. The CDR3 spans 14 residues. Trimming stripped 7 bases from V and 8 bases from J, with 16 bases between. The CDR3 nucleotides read TGCGCCAGCGGGAAGGACAGTGCTTATTCACCCCTCCACTTT. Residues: CASGKDSAYSPLHF.

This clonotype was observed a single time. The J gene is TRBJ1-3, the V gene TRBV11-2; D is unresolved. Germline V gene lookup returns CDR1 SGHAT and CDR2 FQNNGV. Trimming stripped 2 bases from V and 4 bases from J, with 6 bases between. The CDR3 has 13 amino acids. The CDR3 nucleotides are TGTGCCAGCAGCTTATCGGAAGGAAACACCATATATTTT. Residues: CASSLSEGNTIYF.

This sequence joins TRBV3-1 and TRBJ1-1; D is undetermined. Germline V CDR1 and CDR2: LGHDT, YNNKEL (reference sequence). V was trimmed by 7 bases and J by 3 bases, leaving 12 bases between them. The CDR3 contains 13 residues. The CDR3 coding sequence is TGTGCCAGCAATCATGACGGGGACACTGAAGCTTTCTTT. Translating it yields CASNHDGDTEAFF.

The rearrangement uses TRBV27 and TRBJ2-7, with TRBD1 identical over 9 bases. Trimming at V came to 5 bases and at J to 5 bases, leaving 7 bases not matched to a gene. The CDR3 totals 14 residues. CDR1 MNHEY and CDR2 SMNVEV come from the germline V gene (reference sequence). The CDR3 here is CASSPNRGLDEQYV. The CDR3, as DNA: TGTGCCAGCAGTCCGAACAGGGGGCTGGACGAGCAGTACGTC.

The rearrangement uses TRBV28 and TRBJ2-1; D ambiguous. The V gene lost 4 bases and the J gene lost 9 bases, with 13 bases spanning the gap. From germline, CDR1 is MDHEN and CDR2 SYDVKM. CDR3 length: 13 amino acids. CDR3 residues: CASSSIRRREQFF. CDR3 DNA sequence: TGTGCCAGCAGTTCGATTCGGAGACGTGAGCAGTTCTTC.